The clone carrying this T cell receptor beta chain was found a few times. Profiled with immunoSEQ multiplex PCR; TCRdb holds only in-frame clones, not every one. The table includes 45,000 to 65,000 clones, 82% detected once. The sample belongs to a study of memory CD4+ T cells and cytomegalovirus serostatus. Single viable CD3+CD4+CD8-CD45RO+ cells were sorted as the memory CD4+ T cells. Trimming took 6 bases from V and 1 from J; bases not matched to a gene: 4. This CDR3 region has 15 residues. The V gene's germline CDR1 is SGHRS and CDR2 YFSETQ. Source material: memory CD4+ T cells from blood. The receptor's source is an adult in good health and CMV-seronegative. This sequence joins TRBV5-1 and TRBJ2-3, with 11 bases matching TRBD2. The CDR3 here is CASKLAGVGTDTQYF. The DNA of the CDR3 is TGCGCCAGCAAACTAGCGGGGGTAGGCACAGATACGCAGTATTTT.